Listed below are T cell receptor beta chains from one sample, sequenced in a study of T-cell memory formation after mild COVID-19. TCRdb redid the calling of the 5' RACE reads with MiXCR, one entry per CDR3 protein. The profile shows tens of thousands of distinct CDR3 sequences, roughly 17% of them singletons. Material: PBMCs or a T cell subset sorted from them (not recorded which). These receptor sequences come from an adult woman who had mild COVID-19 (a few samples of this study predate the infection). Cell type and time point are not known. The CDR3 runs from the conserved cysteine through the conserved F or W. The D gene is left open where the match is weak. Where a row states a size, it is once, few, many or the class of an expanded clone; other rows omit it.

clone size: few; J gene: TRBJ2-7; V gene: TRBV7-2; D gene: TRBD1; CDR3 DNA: TGTGCCAGCAGCTTTACAGGGGACCTCTCCTACGAGCAGTACTTC; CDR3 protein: CASSFTGDLSYEQYF
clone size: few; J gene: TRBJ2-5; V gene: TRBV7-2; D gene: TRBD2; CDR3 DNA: TGTGCCAGCAGCTTAGAGACCGAACCGGGACTAGCGGCCCAGGAGACCCAGTACTTC; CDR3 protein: CASSLETEPGLAAQETQYF
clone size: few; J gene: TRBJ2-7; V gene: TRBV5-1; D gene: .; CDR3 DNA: TGCGCCAGCAGCTTGGTTGGGGTTTGGAGCTACGAGCAGTACTTC; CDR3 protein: CASSLVGVWSYEQYF
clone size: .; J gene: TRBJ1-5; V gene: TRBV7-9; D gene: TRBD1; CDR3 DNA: TGTGCCAGCAGCGACCGGGACAGAGATCAGCCCCAGCATTTT; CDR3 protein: CASSDRDRDQPQHF
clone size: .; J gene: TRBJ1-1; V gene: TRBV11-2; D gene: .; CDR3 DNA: TGTGCCAGCAGCCAACACCACGACGCAGGGATGAACACTGAAGCTTTCTTT; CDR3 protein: CASSQHHDAGMNTEAFF
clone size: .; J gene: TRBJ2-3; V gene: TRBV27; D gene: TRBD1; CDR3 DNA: TGTGCCAGCAGTTGGACAGGGGGTAGCACAGATACGCAGTATTTT; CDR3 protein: CASSWTGGSTDTQYF
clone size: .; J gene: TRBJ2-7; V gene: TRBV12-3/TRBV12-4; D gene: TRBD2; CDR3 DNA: TGTGCCAGCAGTGGAGCCCTGGGAGCTAGCGGGAGATCCGGGGCCTACGAGCAGTACTTC; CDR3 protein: CASSGALGASGRSGAYEQYF
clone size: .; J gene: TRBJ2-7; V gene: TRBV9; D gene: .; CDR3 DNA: TGTGCCAGCAGCGTCCACAGCGCGGGCGCATCCTACGAGCAGTACTTC; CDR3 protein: CASSVHSAGASYEQYF
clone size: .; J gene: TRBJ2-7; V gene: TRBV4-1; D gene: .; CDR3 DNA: TGCGCCAGCAGCCAAGATCCGGCGGCCGAGCAGTACTTC; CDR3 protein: CASSQDPAAEQYF
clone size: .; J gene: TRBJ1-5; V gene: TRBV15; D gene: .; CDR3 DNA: TGTGCCACCAGCGGAGATGGGCAGTCTCAGCCCCAGCATTTT; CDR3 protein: CATSGDGQSQPQHF
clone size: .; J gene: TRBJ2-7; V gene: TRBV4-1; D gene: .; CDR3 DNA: TGCGCCAGCAGCCCCACGGGACAACCATACGAGCAGTACTTC; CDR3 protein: CASSPTGQPYEQYF
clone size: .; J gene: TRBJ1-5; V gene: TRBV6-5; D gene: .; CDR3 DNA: TGTGCCAGCAGTTACTCTCAGGGCAGGGAACCCCAGCATTTT; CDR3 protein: CASSYSQGREPQHF